Following are 9 T cell receptor beta chains from one sample sequenced in a study of CD8+CD57+ T cells in acquired aplastic anemia. Genomic DNA served as template for TCR beta VDJ and CDR3 profiling. TCRdb re-derived calls from the reads in MiXCR, one entry per CDR3 protein. Here the sample spans hundreds of thousands of distinct CDR3 sequences, under 80% being singletons. The sequencing input was sorted CD4+, CD8+, or CD8+CD57+ T cells (not recorded which) from PBMCs. These receptor sequences come from a human donor in good health, serving as a control.

Comment on this clonotype: One end of the junction is discordant with germline, which a read error may explain. V gene TRBV2 combines with J gene TRBJ2-1; perhaps TRBD1 as D (5 bases). From germline, CDR1 is SNHLY and CDR2 FYNNEI. CDR3 length equals 16 residues. The chain's CDR3 is CASSQGIQVPYNEQLF. For the CDR3, the DNA is TGTGCCAGCAGTCAGGGAATTCAGGTACCCTACAATGAGCAGCTCTTC.

The chain couples TRBV25-1 to TRBJ2-7; tentatively, D is TRBD1 (7 bases). This CDR3 has 16 amino acids. Per the germline V gene, CDR1 is MGHDK and CDR2 is SYGVNS. The CDR3 loop is CASFGGGRGIKNEQYF. The CDR3 nucleotides read TGTGCAAGCTTCGGGGGCGGCAGGGGGATCAAAAACGAGCAGTACTTC.

This chain joins TRBV11-2 and TRBJ2-7; a weak D match, TRBD2 (5 bases). V lost 1 base, J lost 4 bases, and 14 bases lay in between. Looked up from germline, CDR1 is SGHAT and CDR2 is FQNNGV. This CDR3 spans 15 amino acids. The CDR3 reads CASSLGVVGRYEQYF. CDR3 in DNA: TGTGCCAGCAGCTTAGGGGTGGTTGGGAGATACGAGCAGTACTTC.

This clonotype appeared once. V and J are TRBV9 and TRBJ2-3; D gene uncertain. The length of the CDR3 is 14 residues. V lost 3 bases and J 11 bases, leaving 19 bases between the germline ends. Germline V gene lookup returns CDR1 SGDLS and CDR2 YYNGEE. The CDR3 sequence: CASSDAALIDEQYF. The DNA of the CDR3 is TGTGCCAGCAGCGACGCGGCCCTAATAGACGAGCAGTATTTT.

In its sample, this clonotype was seen many times. The chain recombines TRBV19 with TRBJ1-6, with 9 bases aligning to TRBD1. The CDR3 spans 16 residues. Germline assignment: CDR1 LNHDA and CDR2 SQIVND (reference sequence). Trimming removed 0 bases from V and 5 bases from J; junction bases left unmatched: 2. The DNA for the CDR3 is TGTGCCAGTAGTATAGATGGGACAGGGAATAATTCACCCCTCCACTTT. Translation: CASSIDGTGNNSPLHF.

The gene calls are TRBV9 and TRBJ2-6; 9 bases are shared with TRBD2. V shed 0 bases and J 5 bases; nucleotides not matched to a gene: 12. This CDR3 is built from 19 residues. Germline assignment: CDR1 SGDLS and CDR2 YYNGEE. The CDR3 nucleotides read TGTGCCAGCAGCGTAGGGCGGGGGGGCCAGGATACGCGGGCCAACGTCCTGACTTTC. Amino acid sequence: CASSVGRGGQDTRANVLTF.

The J gene is TRBJ1-5, the V gene TRBV2, with unresolved D. This CDR3 has 15 residues. Germline values: CDR1 SNHLY, CDR2 FYNNEI. The ends were cut back, 6 bases at V and 0 bases at J, with 12 bases in the middle. In DNA form, the CDR3 reads TGTGCCAGCAGCGCATGGACTGATAGCAATCAGCCCCAGCATTTT. This translates into CASSAWTDSNQPQHF.

This clonotype was detected only once. A read error may produce the germline difference seen at one junction end. For the CDR3, the DNA is TGTGCCAGCAGCTCGTCGGGACTAGCGGGGGGCACAGATACGCAGTATTTT. This gives the protein CASSSSGLAGGTDTQYF. The chain is built from TRBV10-1 and TRBJ2-3, with 14 positions matching TRBD2. The V gene's germline CDR1 is WNHNN and CDR2 SYGVQD (reference sequence). CDR3 length: 17 residues.

This clonotype was observed many times. Written as DNA, the CDR3 is TGTGCCAGCAGTTACTCAAACAGGGTAGGCTATGGCTACACCTTC. This encodes CASSYSNRVGYGYTF. The rearrangement links TRBV6-6 to TRBJ1-2; tentatively, D is TRBD1 (6 bases). The V end lost 0 bases, the J end lost 4 bases, and 12 bases lay between the germline ends. The CDR3 runs to 15 residues. Germline V gene lookup returns CDR1 MNHNY and CDR2 SVGAGI (reference sequence).